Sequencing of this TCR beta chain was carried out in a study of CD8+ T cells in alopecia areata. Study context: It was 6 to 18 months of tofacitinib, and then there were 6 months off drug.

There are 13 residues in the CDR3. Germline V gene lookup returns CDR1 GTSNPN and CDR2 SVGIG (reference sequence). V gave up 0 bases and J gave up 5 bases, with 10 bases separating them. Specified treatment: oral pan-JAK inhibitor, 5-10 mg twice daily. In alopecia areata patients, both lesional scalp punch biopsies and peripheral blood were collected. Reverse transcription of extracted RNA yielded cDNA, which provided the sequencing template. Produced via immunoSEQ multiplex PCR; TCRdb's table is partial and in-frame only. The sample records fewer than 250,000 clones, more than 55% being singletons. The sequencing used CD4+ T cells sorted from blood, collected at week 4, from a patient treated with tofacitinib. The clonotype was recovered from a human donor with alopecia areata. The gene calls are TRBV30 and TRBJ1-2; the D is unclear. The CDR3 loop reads CAWSVLRSYGYTF. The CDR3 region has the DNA TGTGCCTGGAGTGTACTTCGGAGTTATGGCTACACCTTC.